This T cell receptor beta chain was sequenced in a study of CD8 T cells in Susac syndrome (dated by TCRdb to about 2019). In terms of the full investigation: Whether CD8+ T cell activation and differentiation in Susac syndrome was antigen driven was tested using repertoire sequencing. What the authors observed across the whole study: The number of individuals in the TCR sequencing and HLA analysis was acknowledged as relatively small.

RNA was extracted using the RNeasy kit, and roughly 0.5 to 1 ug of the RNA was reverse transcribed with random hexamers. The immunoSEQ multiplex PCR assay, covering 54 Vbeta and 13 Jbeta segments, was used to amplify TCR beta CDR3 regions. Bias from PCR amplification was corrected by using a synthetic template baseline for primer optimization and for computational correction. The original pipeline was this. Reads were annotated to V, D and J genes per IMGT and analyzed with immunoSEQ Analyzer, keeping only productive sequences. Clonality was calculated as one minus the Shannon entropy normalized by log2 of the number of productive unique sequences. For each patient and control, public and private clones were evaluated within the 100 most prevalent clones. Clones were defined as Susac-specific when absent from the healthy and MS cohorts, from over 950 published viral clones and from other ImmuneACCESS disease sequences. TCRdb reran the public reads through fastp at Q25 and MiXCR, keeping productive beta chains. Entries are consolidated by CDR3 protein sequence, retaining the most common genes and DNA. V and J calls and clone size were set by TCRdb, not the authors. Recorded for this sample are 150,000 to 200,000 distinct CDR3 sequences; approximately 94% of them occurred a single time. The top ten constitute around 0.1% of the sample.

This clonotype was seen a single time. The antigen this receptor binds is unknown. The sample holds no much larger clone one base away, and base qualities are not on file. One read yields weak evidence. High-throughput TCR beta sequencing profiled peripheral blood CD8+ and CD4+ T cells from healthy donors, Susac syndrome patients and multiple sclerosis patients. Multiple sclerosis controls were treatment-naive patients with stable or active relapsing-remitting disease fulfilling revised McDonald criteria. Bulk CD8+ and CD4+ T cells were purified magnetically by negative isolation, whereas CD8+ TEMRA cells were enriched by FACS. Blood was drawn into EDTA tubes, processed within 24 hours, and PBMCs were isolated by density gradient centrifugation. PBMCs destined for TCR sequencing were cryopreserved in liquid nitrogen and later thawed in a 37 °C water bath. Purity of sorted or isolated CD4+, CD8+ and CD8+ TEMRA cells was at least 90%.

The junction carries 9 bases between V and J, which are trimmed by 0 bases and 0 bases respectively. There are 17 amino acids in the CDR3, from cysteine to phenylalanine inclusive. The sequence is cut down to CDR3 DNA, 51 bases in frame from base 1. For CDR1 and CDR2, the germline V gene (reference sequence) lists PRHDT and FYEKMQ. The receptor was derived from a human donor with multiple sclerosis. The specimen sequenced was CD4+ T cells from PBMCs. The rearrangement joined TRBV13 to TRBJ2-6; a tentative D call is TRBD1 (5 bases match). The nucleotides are TGTGCCAGCAGCTTAGGCAGGGTAGTCTCTGGGGCCAACGTCCTGACTTTC. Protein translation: CASSLGRVVSGANVLTF.